This T cell receptor (beta chain) was obtained from a study of graft-versus-host responses after intestinal transplantation. As for the study in general: All of the recipients had induction that used anti-thymocyte globulin, then tacrolimus and steroids for 2 to 3 years.

The V gene's germline CDR1 is LGHNT and CDR2 FRNRAP. The CDR3 spans 14 residues. V lost 5 bases and J lost 10; bases outside the gene matches: 6. Note on this clone: Its matching antigen is unknown.

Regarding the study as a whole: Allografts carried high graft-versus-host to host-versus-graft clonal ratios in patients having graft-donor T cell macrochimerism.

The assay was immunoSEQ multiplex PCR, and TCRdb's table has in-frame clones only and misses some. The sample holds over 90,000 clones, approximately 94% seen once. This rearrangement joins TRBV12-5 to TRBJ2-1; 12 positions match TRBD2. The sequencing here drew on unstimulated CD8+ T cells sorted from spleen or lymph node cells, taken before intestinal transplant. This clonotype was sampled from a human donor who received an intestinal transplant. The chain's CDR3 is CASGLELAGGEQFF. For the CDR3, the DNA is TGTGCTAGTGGTCTGGAACTAGCGGGGGGAGAGCAGTTCTTC.